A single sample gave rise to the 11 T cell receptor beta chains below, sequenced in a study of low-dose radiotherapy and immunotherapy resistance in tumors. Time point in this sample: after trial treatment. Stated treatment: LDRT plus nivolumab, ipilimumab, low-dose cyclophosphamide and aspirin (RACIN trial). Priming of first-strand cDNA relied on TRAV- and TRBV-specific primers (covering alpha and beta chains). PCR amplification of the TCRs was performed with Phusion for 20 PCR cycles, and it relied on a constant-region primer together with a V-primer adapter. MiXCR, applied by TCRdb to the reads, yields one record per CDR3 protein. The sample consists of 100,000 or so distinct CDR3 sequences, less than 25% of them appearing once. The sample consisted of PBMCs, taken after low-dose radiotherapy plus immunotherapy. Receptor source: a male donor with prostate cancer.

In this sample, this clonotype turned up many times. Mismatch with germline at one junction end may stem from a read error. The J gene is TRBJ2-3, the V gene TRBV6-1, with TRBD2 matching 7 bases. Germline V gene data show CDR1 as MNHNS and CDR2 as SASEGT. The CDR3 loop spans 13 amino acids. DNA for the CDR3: TGCGCCAGCCACGGGGGGACTACAGATACGCAGTATTTT. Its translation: CASHGGTTDTQYF.

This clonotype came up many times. The CDR3 region has the DNA TGTGCCAGCTCACAGGCAGTCCAAGAGACCCAGTACTTC. Protein product: CASSQAVQETQYF. This chain joins TRBV18 and TRBJ2-5; no firm D call. Between the trimmed V and J ends, which lost 4 bases and 1 base, there was a span of 7 bases. CDR1 and CDR2 from the germline V gene are KGHSH and LQKENI. The CDR3 sequence is 13 residues long.

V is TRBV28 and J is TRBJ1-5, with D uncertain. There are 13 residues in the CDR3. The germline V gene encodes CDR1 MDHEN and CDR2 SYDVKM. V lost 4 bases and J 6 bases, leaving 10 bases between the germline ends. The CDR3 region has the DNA TGTGCCAGCAGTTGGGTGTCGAGTCAGCCCCAGCATTTT. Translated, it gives CASSWVSSQPQHF.

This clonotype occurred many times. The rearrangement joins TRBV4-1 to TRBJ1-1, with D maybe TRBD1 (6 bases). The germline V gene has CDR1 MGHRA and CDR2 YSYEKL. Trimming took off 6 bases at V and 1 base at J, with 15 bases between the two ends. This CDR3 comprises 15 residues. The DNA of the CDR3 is TGCGCCAGCAGTACTAACAGGGTAGGGAACACTGAAGCTTTCTTT. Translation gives CASSTNRVGNTEAFF.

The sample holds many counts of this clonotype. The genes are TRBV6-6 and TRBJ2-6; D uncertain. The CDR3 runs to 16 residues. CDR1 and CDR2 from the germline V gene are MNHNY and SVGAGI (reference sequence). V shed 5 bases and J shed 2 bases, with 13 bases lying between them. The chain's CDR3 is CASSDAVRAGANVLTF. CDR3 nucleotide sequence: TGTGCCAGCAGTGACGCGGTTCGGGCTGGGGCCAACGTCCTGACTTTC.

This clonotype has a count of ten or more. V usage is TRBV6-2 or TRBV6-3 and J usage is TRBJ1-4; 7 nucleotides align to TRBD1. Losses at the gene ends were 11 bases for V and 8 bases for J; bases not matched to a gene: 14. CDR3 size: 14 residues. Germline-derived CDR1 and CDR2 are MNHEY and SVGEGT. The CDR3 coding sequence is TGTGCCGTGAGACAGACAGGGAGGCGAGAAAAACTGTTTTTT. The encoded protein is CAVRQTGRREKLFF.

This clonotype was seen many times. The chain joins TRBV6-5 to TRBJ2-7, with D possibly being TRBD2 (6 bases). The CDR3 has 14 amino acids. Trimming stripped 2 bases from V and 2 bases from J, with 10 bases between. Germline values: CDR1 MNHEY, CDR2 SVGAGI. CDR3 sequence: CASSYARRAYEQYF. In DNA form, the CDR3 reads TGTGCCAGCAGTTACGCACGGAGGGCCTACGAGCAGTACTTC.

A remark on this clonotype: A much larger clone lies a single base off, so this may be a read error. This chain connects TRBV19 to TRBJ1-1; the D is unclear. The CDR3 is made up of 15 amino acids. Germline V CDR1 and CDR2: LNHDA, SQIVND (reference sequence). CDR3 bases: TGTGCCGGTAGTGTCCGAGTGAGGGCCGGCTTTGAAGCTTTCTTT. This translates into CAGSVRVRAGFEAFF.

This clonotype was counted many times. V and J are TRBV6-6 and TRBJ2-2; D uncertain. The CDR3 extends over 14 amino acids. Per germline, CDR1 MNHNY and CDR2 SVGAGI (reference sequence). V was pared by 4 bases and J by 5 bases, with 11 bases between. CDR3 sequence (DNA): TGTGCCAGCAGTTTATCCGGTGAGACCGGGGAGCTGTTTTTT. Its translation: CASSLSGETGELFF.

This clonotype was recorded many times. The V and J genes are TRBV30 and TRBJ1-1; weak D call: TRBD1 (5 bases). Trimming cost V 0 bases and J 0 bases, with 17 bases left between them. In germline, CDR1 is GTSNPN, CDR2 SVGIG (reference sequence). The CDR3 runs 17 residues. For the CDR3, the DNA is TGTGCCTGGAGTGTACGGGGCGGAACTATGATGAACACTGAAGCTTTCTTT. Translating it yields CAWSVRGGTMMNTEAFF.

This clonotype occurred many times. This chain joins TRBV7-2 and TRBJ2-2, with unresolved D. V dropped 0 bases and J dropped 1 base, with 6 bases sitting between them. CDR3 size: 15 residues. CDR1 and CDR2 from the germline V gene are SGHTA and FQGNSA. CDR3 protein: CASSLAPGNTGELFF. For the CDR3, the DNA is TGTGCCAGCAGCTTAGCACCCGGGAACACCGGGGAGCTGTTTTTT. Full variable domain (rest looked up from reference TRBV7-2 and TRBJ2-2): GAGVSQSPSNKVTEKGKDVELRCDPISGHTALYWYRQSLGQGLEFLIYFQGNSAPDKSGLPSDRFSAERTGGSVSTLTIQRTQQEDSAVYLCASSLAPGNTGELFFGEGSRLTVL.